This T cell receptor beta chain comes out of a study of blood T cell repertoires in COVID-19 (dated by TCRdb to 2020 to 2021). Regarding the research as a whole: Collaborator samples came from the United States, Italy and Spain and covered acute and convalescent phases of COVID-19. Samples came from the ongoing ImmuneRACE study (first 160 participants) plus 1,254 subjects from 6 global collaborators. Where available, HLA class I and class II types were taken from metadata supplied by the sample provider and were not determined by assay-based typing. Deeply sampled blood TCRbeta repertoires from subjects exposed to, actively infected with, or recovered from COVID-19 were included in the dataset. The repertoires were released in a freely available public database intended as a resource for research on the immune response to SARS-CoV-2. Nearly every sample came with metadata listing a de-identified subject ID, COVID-19 status, age in years and sex. The prospective study material was composed of cDNA or gDNA derived from T cells, B-cell-depleted T cells, or PBMCs.

Points the paper makes about the study in general: The quantity of clinical and demographic metadata differed by source and by participant and was supplied without curation.

CDR1 DFQATT and CDR2 SNEGSKA are derived from the germline V gene (reference sequence). Counted from cysteine to phenylalanine, this CDR3 has 11 amino acids. The DNA shown is the 33-base CDR3, in frame from base 1. At the junction V is shortened by 5 bases and J by 8 bases, with 10 bases in between. TCRbeta CDR3 regions were amplified from genomic DNA using the immunoSEQ Assay, a bias-controlled multiplex PCR. As for how the authors treated the data: Within the assay, amplification of reference gene primers was used to estimate how many nucleated cells each sample contained. To quantify the absolute abundance of each unique TCRbeta CDR3 rearrangement, sequence reads were collapsed and filtered. For each sample, productive Simpson clonality was calculated as the square root of Simpson's diversity index over productive rearrangements. TCRdb mirrors the immuneACCESS table, restricted to in-frame sequences. Some clones are absent from its copies; in checked studies, under half trace to an unresolved V gene, and the reason for the others is unknown. V, J and clone size derive from that table, while D and trimming were established from the DNA sequence. The sample table records approximately 280,000 clones; more than 75% of these occur just once. The leading ten clones occupy about 2.2% of the sample.

Samples from volunteer blood donors who had recovered from COVID-19 were contributed by a second Seattle source. The collaborating institutions used their own protocols to collect whole blood in K2EDTA tubes. Collaborator samples were shipped for TCRbeta analysis as frozen whole blood, isolated PBMCs, or DNA extracted from either sample type. With regard to this clone: Its binding antigen is unknown. No quality values exist for individual bases; no much larger clone is one base distant.

This clonotype was sampled from a woman aged 30 to 39 who had recovered from COVID-19. The specimen sequenced was peripheral blood. The V and J genes are TRBV20-1 and TRBJ2-4, with no confident D gene call. This receptor carries the CDR3 CSAGPRDIQYF. The DNA is as follows: TGCAGTGCTGGTCCTCGGGACATTCAGTACTTC.